One and the same sample provided the 3 T cell receptor beta chains below, sequenced in a study of blood T cell repertoires in COVID-19. Generated by immunoSEQ multiplex PCR, the TCRdb table keeps only in-frame clones and is missing some. The sample consists of tens of thousands of clones, 80% to 90% of them appearing once. The sample comprised peripheral blood. The receptors come from a human donor in a cohort sampled during active COVID-19.

About this clone itself: Since a much larger clone is just one base distant, this may be a read error. The chain links TRBV15 to TRBJ1-3; tentative D call: TRBD1 (6 bases). The germline V gene encodes CDR1 LNHNV and CDR2 YYDKDF (reference sequence). The CDR3 loop spans 14 amino acids. Trimming took 0 bases from V and 9 from J, leaving 12 bases between them. CDR3 sequence: CATSRDQTGSTIYF. The DNA of the CDR3 is TGTGCCACCAGCAGAGATCAGACAGGCAGCACCATATATTTT.

The rearrangement joins TRBV7-2 to TRBJ2-7, with 10 bases matching TRBD2. Unmatched junction bases numbered 4, after V lost 5 bases and J lost 3 bases. The germline V gene encodes CDR1 SGHTA and CDR2 FQGNSA. The CDR3 has 14 amino acids. CDR3 DNA: TGTGCCAGCAGCATTACTAGCGGGGACTACGAGCAGTACTTC. Its translation: CASSITSGDYEQYF.

CDR3 amino acids: CASSYQRGSDEQFF. CDR3 bases: TGCGCCAGCAGCTACCAGCGGGGGAGCGATGAGCAGTTCTTC. The chain joins TRBV5-1 to TRBJ2-1, with 8 bases identical to TRBD2. The CDR3 is 14 residues long. The ends lost 3 bases at V and 8 bases at J; junction bases unmatched: 7. Germline assignment: CDR1 SGHRS and CDR2 YFSETQ.